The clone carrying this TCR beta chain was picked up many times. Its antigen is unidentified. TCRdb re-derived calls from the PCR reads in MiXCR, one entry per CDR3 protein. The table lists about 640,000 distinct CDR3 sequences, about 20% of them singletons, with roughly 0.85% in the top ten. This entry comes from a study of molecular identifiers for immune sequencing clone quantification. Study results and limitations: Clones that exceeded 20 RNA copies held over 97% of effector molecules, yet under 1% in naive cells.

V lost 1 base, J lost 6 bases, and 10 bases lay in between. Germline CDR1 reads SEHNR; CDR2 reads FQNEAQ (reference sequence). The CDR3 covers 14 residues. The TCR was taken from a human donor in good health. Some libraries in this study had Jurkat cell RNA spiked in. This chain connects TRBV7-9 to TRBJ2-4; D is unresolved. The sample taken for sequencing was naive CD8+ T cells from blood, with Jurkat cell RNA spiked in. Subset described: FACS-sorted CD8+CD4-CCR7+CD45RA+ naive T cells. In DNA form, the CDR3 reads TGTGCCAGCAGCTTAGGTCTGGGTGGAAACATTCAGTACTTC. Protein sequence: CASSLGLGGNIQYF. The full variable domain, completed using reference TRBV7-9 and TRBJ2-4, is DTGVSQNPRHKITKRGQNVTFRCDPISEHNRLYWYRQTLGQGPEFLTYFQNEAQLEKSRLLSDRFSAERPKGSFSTLEIQRTEQGDSAMYLCASSLGLGGNIQYFGAGTRLSVL.